Sequencing of this TCR beta chain was carried out in a study of chemoradiotherapy in HPV16-positive cancers. Using immunoSEQ multiplex PCR, the repertoire was profiled, and TCRdb retains in-frame clones only, with some absent. The data hold around 13,000 clones, with 75% to 90% observed a single time. CDR3 length: 16 amino acids. V usage is TRBV21-1 and J usage is TRBJ1-3. TRBV21-1 is reported as a pseudogene. This TCR derives from a human donor with HPV-associated anogenital cancer. Sequenced here: blood, sampled from a patient who underwent chemoradiotherapy. The CDR3 reads CASSKENNPSGNTIYF. DNA for the CDR3: TGTGCCAGCAGCAAAGAGAATAACCCCTCTGGAAACACCATATATTTT.